Listed below are T cell receptor beta chains from one sample, sequenced in a study of control samples from healthy donors and cancer patients. Assay: immunoSEQ multiplex PCR; the TCRdb copy retains only in-frame clones and omits some. The sample holds 120,000 to 150,000 clones; 75% to 95% are singletons and the top ten take approximately 2.9%. What was sequenced was blood. The receptors derive from a man aged 30-40 years in good health. The CDR3 runs from the conserved cysteine through the conserved F or W. The order of the fields is clone size, D gene, V gene, J gene, CDR3 protein, CDR3 DNA. A D gene is named only where the DNA matches it firmly. Clone size, where shown, is once, few, many, or a class for clones that have expanded.

.	TRBD2	TRBV18	TRBJ2-1	CASSPREGEQFF	TGTGCCAGCTCACCACGGGAGGGTGAGCAGTTCTTC
.	.	TRBV10-2	TRBJ1-6	CASTETYNSPLHF	TGCGCCAGCACGGAGACCTATAATTCACCCCTCCACTTT
.	.	TRBV9	TRBJ2-1	CASSVLGDEQFF	TGTGCCAGCAGCGTACTGGGCGATGAGCAGTTCTTC
.	.	TRBV3-1/TRBV3-2	TRBJ1-3	CASSGTSNTIYF	TGTGCCAGCAGCGGGACCAGCAACACCATATATTTT
once	TRBD1	TRBV6-5	TRBJ1-6	CASSYEGAFYNSPLHF	TGTGCCAGCAGTTACGAGGGGGCGTTCTATAATTCACCCCTCCACTTT
.	.	TRBV6-1	TRBJ1-2	CASSDGTEGAYGYTF	TGTGCCAGCAGTGATGGGACCGAAGGGGCATATGGCTACACCTTC
once	.	TRBV7-8	TRBJ2-1	CASTKDSVRDEQFF	TGTGCCAGCACCAAAGACTCGGTTCGCGATGAGCAGTTCTTC
.	.	TRBV9	TRBJ2-4	CASSVGTALRDRNIQYF	TGTGCCAGCAGCGTAGGGACAGCGTTAAGAGATAGGAACATTCAGTACTTC
.	.	TRBV28	TRBJ2-7	CASSLSHLQPTGWAYEQYF	TGTGCCAGCAGTTTATCGCACCTACAACCCACAGGGTGGGCCTACGAGCAGTACTTC
once	.	TRBV25-1	TRBJ2-6	CASSEYGGPGANVLTF	TGTGCCAGCAGTGAATACGGGGGACCTGGGGCCAACGTCCTGACTTTC
.	.	TRBV12-3/TRBV12-4	TRBJ1-1	CASSLAIRTEAFF	TGTGCCAGCAGTTTAGCAATACGCACTGAAGCTTTCTTT
.	TRBD1	TRBV14	TRBJ1-2	CASSQDGRRDRVYYGYTF	TGTGCCAGCAGCCAAGATGGGCGCCGGGACAGGGTCTACTATGGCTACACCTTC
once	TRBD1	TRBV28	TRBJ1-2	CASSPTGVNYGYTF	TGTGCCAGCAGTCCGACAGGGGTAAACTATGGCTACACCTTC
.	TRBD2	TRBV6-5	TRBJ2-7	CASRRTSSYEQYF	TGTGCCAGCAGAAGGACTAGCTCCTACGAGCAGTACTTC
.	.	TRBV6-6	TRBJ1-4	CASSPLSGGMSTNEKLFF	TGTGCCAGCAGTCCTCTATCCGGGGGCATGTCAACTAATGAAAAACTGTTTTTT
.	.	TRBV13	TRBJ1-1	CASSLSEGPMNTEAFF	TGTGCCAGCAGCTTATCGGAGGGCCCTATGAACACTGAAGCTTTCTTT
.	.	TRBV9	TRBJ2-2	CASSRFGELFF	TGTGCCAGCAGTCGTTTCGGGGAGCTGTTTTTT
.	TRBD1	TRBV7-6	TRBJ1-2	CASSPRDRGSYGYTF	TGTGCCAGCAGCCCCCGGGACAGGGGTAGCTATGGCTACACCTTC
.	TRBD2	TRBV28	TRBJ2-3	CASRHSGGWADTQYF	TGTGCCAGCAGACATAGCGGGGGTTGGGCAGATACGCAGTATTTT
.	.	TRBV27	TRBJ2-3	CASSLFRPDTQYF	TGTGCCAGCAGTTTATTTCGCCCAGATACGCAGTATTTT
.	TRBD2	TRBV10-1	TRBJ2-1	CASSEPSGEDNEQFF	TGCGCCAGCAGTGAGCCTAGCGGGGAGGACAATGAGCAGTTCTTC
once	.	TRBV7-9	TRBJ1-1	CASSLAGGRGTEAFF	TGTGCCAGCAGCCTCGCTGGGGGGCGTGGGACTGAAGCTTTCTTT